What follows describes a single T cell receptor (beta chain). The data were obtained in a study of blood T cell repertoires in COVID-19. The overall study: Researchers got acute and convalescent COVID-19 samples from the United States, Italy and Spain.

Clones were sequenced by immunoSEQ multiplex PCR, and TCRdb holds only the in-frame ones, with some missing. The table records approximately 87,000 clones, approximately 81% of them present only once. The germline V gene has CDR1 SGHAT and CDR2 FQDESV (reference sequence). The CDR3 extends over 15 amino acids. V dropped 5 bases and J dropped 2; count of bases not matched to a gene: 8. Sequenced sample: peripheral blood. The chain joins TRBV11-1 to TRBJ2-7; 8 nucleotides match TRBD2. This sequence was found in a woman of 80 years or more with acute or convalescent COVID-19. The CDR3 DNA is TGTGCCAGCAGCCCGGGGGGGGGCACCCCCTACGAGCAGTACTTC. Amino acids: CASSPGGGTPYEQYF.